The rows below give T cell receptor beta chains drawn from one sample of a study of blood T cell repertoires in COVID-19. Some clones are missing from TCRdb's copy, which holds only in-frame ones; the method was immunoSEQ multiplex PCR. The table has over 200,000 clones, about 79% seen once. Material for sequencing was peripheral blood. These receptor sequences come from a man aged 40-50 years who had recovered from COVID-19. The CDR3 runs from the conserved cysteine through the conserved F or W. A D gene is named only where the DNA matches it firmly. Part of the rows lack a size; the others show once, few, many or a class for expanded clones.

CASSPGLQETQYF	TGTGCCAGCTCACCCGGACTCCAAGAGACCCAGTACTTC	13	many	TRBV18	TRBJ2-5	.
CASSYYGPGDGYTF	TGTGCCAGCAGTTACTACGGCCCGGGGGATGGCTACACCTTC	14	.	TRBV6-5	TRBJ1-2	.
CASSVNQGASTGELFF	TGTGCCAGCAGCGTAAACCAGGGGGCGAGCACCGGGGAGCTGTTTTTT	16	.	TRBV9	TRBJ2-2	TRBD1
CASSEGQYQETQYF	TGTGCCAGCAGTGAGGGGCAGTACCAAGAGACCCAGTACTTC	14	.	TRBV2	TRBJ2-5	.
CASSWRGGPDTQYF	TGTGCCAGCAGCTGGCGGGGAGGGCCAGATACGCAGTATTTT	14	.	TRBV7-2	TRBJ2-3	TRBD2
CASSVAQAFDGYTF	TGTGCCAGCAGCGTAGCTCAAGCGTTTGATGGCTACACCTTC	14	.	TRBV9	TRBJ1-2	.
CASTGQGVETQYF	TGCGCCAGCACGGGACAGGGTGTAGAGACCCAGTACTTC	13	.	TRBV5-1	TRBJ2-5	TRBD1
CASSYTPDRVGGYTF	TGTGCCAGCAGTTACACGCCTGACAGGGTAGGCGGCTACACCTTC	15	.	TRBV6-2/TRBV6-3	TRBJ1-2	TRBD1
CASRQGRNSPLHF	TGTGCCAGCCGACAGGGGCGGAATTCACCCCTCCACTTT	13	.	TRBV18	TRBJ1-6	TRBD1
CASSLSRVNTGELFF	TGCGCCAGCAGCCTCAGCAGGGTTAACACCGGGGAGCTGTTTTTT	15	.	TRBV4-3	TRBJ2-2	.
CASSQDPQSSGRAREQFF	TGTGCCAGCAGCCAAGACCCCCAAAGTAGCGGGAGGGCCAGGGAGCAGTTCTTC	18	.	TRBV4-2	TRBJ2-1	TRBD2
CSAPSPGGGIYNEQFF	TGCAGCGCCCCCAGCCCCGGTGGGGGGATTTACAATGAGCAGTTCTTC	16	few	TRBV29-1	TRBJ2-1	.
CASSLGQNYEQYF	TGTGCCAGCAGCCTGGGACAGAACTACGAGCAGTACTTC	13	once	TRBV6-5	TRBJ2-7	TRBD1
CASSLGTGGEQYF	TGTGCCAGCAGTTTAGGGACAGGGGGCGAGCAGTACTTC	13	.	TRBV12-3/TRBV12-4	TRBJ2-7	TRBD1
CASSFFTGGRTDTQYF	TGTGCCAGCAGTTTTTTTACAGGGGGCAGGACAGATACGCAGTATTTT	16	.	TRBV28	TRBJ2-3	TRBD1
CASSYVGQEQAFF	TGTGCCAGCAGTTATGTGGGACAGGAACAAGCTTTCTTT	13	.	TRBV6-5	TRBJ1-1	TRBD1
CASSQEGWSNTEAFF	TGCGCCAGCAGCCAGGAGGGGTGGTCGAACACTGAAGCTTTCTTT	15	.	TRBV4-3	TRBJ1-1	.
CASSSRRDRGDLGYGYTF	TGTGCCAGCAGCTCTCGCCGGGACAGGGGCGACCTCGGCTATGGCTACACCTTC	18	medium-sized	TRBV11-3	TRBJ1-2	TRBD1
CASSPGGRRGRYNSPLHF	TGCGCCAGCAGCCCCGGGGGTAGGCGGGGGCGATATAATTCACCCCTCCACTTT	18	.	TRBV5-1	TRBJ1-6	.
CASSEALAGETQYF	TGTGCCAGCAGTGAAGCGCTAGCGGGAGAGACCCAGTACTTC	14	few	TRBV2	TRBJ2-5	TRBD2
CASSDFLAAYNEQFF	TGTGCCAGCAGCGACTTCCTAGCAGCCTACAATGAGCAGTTCTTC	15	.	TRBV3-1/TRBV3-2	TRBJ2-1	.
CASSGGVAEAFF	TGTGCCAGCAGTGGAGGGGTTGCCGAAGCTTTCTTT	12	.	TRBV28	TRBJ1-1	.
CASSLSGGGGETQYF	TGTGCCAGCAGCTTATCAGGGGGCGGTGGTGAGACCCAGTACTTC	15	.	TRBV7-2	TRBJ2-5	TRBD1
CASSEETNQPQHF	TGTGCCAGCAGTGAAGAAACAAATCAGCCCCAGCATTTT	13	.	TRBV6-1	TRBJ1-5	.
CSASRSRLAGFNEQFF	TGCAGTGCTAGTAGGTCGCGTCTAGCGGGCTTCAATGAGCAGTTCTTC	16	.	TRBV20-1	TRBJ2-1	TRBD2
CASSLLLGANYGYTF	TGTGCCAGCAGCTTGTTACTCGGAGCTAACTATGGCTACACCTTC	15	.	TRBV7-8	TRBJ1-2	.
CASSLLAGEVKNIQYF	TGCGCCAGCAGCTTACTAGCGGGGGAGGTCAAAAACATTCAGTACTTC	16	.	TRBV5-1	TRBJ2-4	TRBD2
CASSPAGSGGYTF	TGTGCCAGCTCACCAGCTGGGAGCGGTGGCTACACCTTC	13	.	TRBV18	TRBJ1-2	.
CASSDSKRGADEQFF	TGCGCCAGCAGTGATAGTAAGCGGGGGGCCGATGAGCAGTTCTTC	15	.	TRBV10-1	TRBJ2-1	TRBD2
CASSQEFPGGYEQYF	TGCGCCAGCAGCCAAGAGTTTCCAGGGGGCTACGAGCAGTACTTC	15	.	TRBV4-3	TRBJ2-7	TRBD1
CASSLGIAGGPHTGELFF	TGTGCCAGCAGCTTAGGAATAGCGGGAGGGCCGCACACCGGGGAGCTGTTTTTT	18	.	TRBV7-9	TRBJ2-2	TRBD2
CASSLRDTSYEQYF	TGTGCCAGCAGCCTCCGGGACACCTCCTACGAGCAGTACTTC	14	.	TRBV7-2	TRBJ2-7	.
CASSTSTGVRTGAETQYF	TGTGCCAGTAGTACCTCAACAGGGGTTCGGACCGGCGCTGAGACCCAGTACTTC	18	.	TRBV19	TRBJ2-5	TRBD1
CASSSSGLFNQPQHF	TGTGCCAGCAGCTCTTCAGGCCTCTTCAATCAGCCCCAGCATTTT	15	.	TRBV7-6	TRBJ1-5	.
CASSPYRDSPRRTGELFF	TGTGCCAGCAGTCCGTATAGGGACAGTCCACGTAGGACCGGGGAGCTGTTTTTT	18	.	TRBV27	TRBJ2-2	TRBD1
CASSPWGEPYGYTF	TGTGCCAGCAGCCCCTGGGGAGAACCATATGGCTACACCTTC	14	few	TRBV7-2	TRBJ1-2	.
CASSPTEANYGYTF	TGTGCCAGCAGTCCGACAGAAGCTAACTATGGCTACACCTTC	14	.	TRBV6-5	TRBJ1-2	.
CATSDTNSNQPQHF	TGTGCCACCAGTGACACAAATAGCAATCAGCCCCAGCATTTT	14	.	TRBV24-1	TRBJ1-5	.
CAISESAGVNTEAFF	TGTGCCATCAGTGAGTCTGCAGGGGTGAACACTGAAGCTTTCTTT	15	.	TRBV10-3	TRBJ1-1	.
CASSLPSGTNTGELFF	TGCGCCAGCAGCTTACCTAGCGGAACGAACACCGGGGAGCTGTTTTTT	16	.	TRBV5-1	TRBJ2-2	TRBD2
CASSPGTSSTDTQYF	TGTGCCAGCTCACCAGGGACTAGCAGCACAGATACGCAGTATTTT	15	once	TRBV18	TRBJ2-3	TRBD2
CGKGAAPCYGYTF	TGTGGAAAGGGGGCGGCGCCTTGCTATGGCTACACCTTC	13	.	TRBV25-1	TRBJ1-2	TRBD1
CASSLTNILAEQYF	TGTGCCAGCAGTTTAACAAACATCCTCGCCGAGCAGTACTTC	14	.	TRBV6-5	TRBJ2-7	.
CASSDRANYGYTF	TGTGCCAGCAGTGACAGGGCAAACTATGGCTACACCTTC	13	.	TRBV6-2/TRBV6-3	TRBJ1-2	TRBD1
CASSQDRRGEQYF	TGTGCCAGCAGCCAAGATCGGCGGGGTGAGCAGTACTTC	13	.	TRBV14	TRBJ2-7	.
CASSYYPIEFRGRKGYTF	TGTGCCAGCAGTTACTACCCTATTGAGTTTCGGGGAAGGAAAGGCTACACCTTC	18	.	TRBV6-2/TRBV6-3	TRBJ1-2	.
CATSDSTSADTQYF	TGTGCCACCAGTGATTCCACCTCAGCAGATACGCAGTATTTT	14	.	TRBV24-1	TRBJ2-3	.
CASSFTAGLSHEQYF	TGTGCCAGCAGCTTCACGGCGGGATTATCCCACGAGCAGTACTTC	15	.	TRBV7-2	TRBJ2-7	.
CASTGAYNEQFF	TGTGCCAGCACCGGGGCCTACAATGAGCAGTTCTTC	12	.	TRBV6-5	TRBJ2-1	.
CASTTTSTSGLNF	TGTGCCAGCACCACCACCTCGACTAGCGGGCTAAACTTC	13	.	TRBV12-3/TRBV12-4	TRBJ2-7	TRBD2
CASSPGGLESEQYF	TGTGCCAGCAGCCCAGGGGGACTAGAGTCCGAGCAGTACTTC	14	.	TRBV11-3	TRBJ2-7	.